This is a list of T cell receptor beta chains from one sample in a study of control samples from healthy donors and cancer patients. Repertoires were generated with immunoSEQ multiplex PCR, while TCRdb's copy carries only in-frame clones and drops some. The data hold under 200,000 clones, with 85% to 90% observed a single time. The sequenced sample consisted of blood. The receptors shown here come from a woman in her thirties in good health. CDR3s include the opening cysteine and the closing phenylalanine or tryptophan. Fields, in order: clone size, D gene, J gene, V gene, CDR3 protein, CDR3 DNA. The D gene is left open where the match is weak. Clone size, where shown, is once, few, many, or a class for clones that have expanded.

few | NA | TRBJ1-1 | TRBV5-5 | CASSLNGWAEAFF | TGTGCCAGCAGCTTGAATGGCTGGGCTGAAGCTTTCTTT
NA | NA | TRBJ1-1 | TRBV29-1 | CSVGRMVMNTEAFF | TGCAGCGTCGGACGGATGGTCATGAACACTGAAGCTTTCTTT
NA | NA | TRBJ1-1 | TRBV11-2 | CASSRNTEAFF | TGTGCCAGCAGCCGGAACACCGAAGCTTTCTTT
NA | TRBD1 | TRBJ2-1 | TRBV27 | CASRSTGTGGSLEGNEQFF | TGTGCCAGCAGGTCAACCGGGACAGGGGGAAGTTTGGAGGGGAATGAGCAGTTCTTC
once | NA | TRBJ2-7 | TRBV6-6 | CASSYSGVKGGEQYF | TGTGCCAGCAGTTACTCAGGGGTCAAAGGGGGGGAGCAGTACTTC
NA | NA | TRBJ1-2 | TRBV4-1 | CASSQEGGSGYTF | TGCGCCAGCAGCCAAGAGGGAGGCAGTGGCTACACCTTC
NA | NA | TRBJ2-2 | TRBV9 | CASSGSGSGYTGELFF | TGTGCCAGCAGCGGATCGGGGTCAGGGTACACCGGGGAGCTGTTTTTT
NA | TRBD2 | TRBJ2-3 | TRBV4-1 | CASSQTLVAGVSDTQYF | TGCGCCAGCAGCCAGACCCTGGTAGCGGGAGTATCAGATACGCAGTATTTT
NA | NA | TRBJ2-3 | TRBV18 | CASSPTNQGLVTDTQYF | TGTGCCAGCTCACCAACGAATCAGGGGCTGGTCACAGATACGCAGTATTTT
NA | TRBD2 | TRBJ2-5 | TRBV7-8 | CASSVGTSGPVAKETQYF | TGTGCCAGCAGCGTCGGGACTAGCGGGCCCGTCGCTAAAGAGACCCAGTACTTC
NA | TRBD1 | TRBJ2-5 | TRBV7-9 | CASSLRDRGRETQYF | TGTGCCAGCAGCCTCAGGGACAGGGGCCGAGAGACCCAGTACTTC
NA | TRBD1 | TRBJ2-7 | TRBV4-2 | CASSQGLPGQGTYEQYF | TGTGCCAGCAGCCAAGGGCTACCGGGACAGGGGACCTACGAGCAGTACTTC
NA | TRBD1 | TRBJ1-2 | TRBV9 | CASSTRDRPSLNYGYTF | TGTGCCAGCAGCACCCGGGACAGGCCATCCCTTAACTATGGCTACACCTTC
NA | NA | TRBJ2-1 | TRBV30 | CAWTLLNEQFF | TGTGCCTGGACTTTACTCAATGAGCAGTTCTTC
NA | TRBD2 | TRBJ2-1 | TRBV10-3 | CAISPGTKWDEQFF | TGTGCCATCAGTCCCGGGACTAAGTGGGATGAGCAGTTCTTC
NA | NA | TRBJ2-5 | TRBV7-7 | CASSLGGGETQYF | TGTGCTAGCAGCTTAGGTGGTGGGGAGACCCAGTACTTC
NA | TRBD1 | TRBJ1-6 | TRBV5-1 | CASRPGQGTNSPLHF | TGCGCCAGCAGGCCGGGACAGGGTACCAATTCACCCCTCCACTTT
NA | NA | TRBJ2-3 | TRBV7-2 | CASSLVADTQYF | TGTGCCAGCAGCTTAGTGGCAGATACGCAGTATTTT
few | TRBD2 | TRBJ2-5 | TRBV18 | CASSLAGARLKETQYF | TGTGCCAGCTCACTAGCGGGGGCCCGCCTTAAAGAGACCCAGTACTTC
once | NA | TRBJ1-2 | TRBV30 | CAWNNAGAGGYTF | TGTGCCTGGAATAACGCAGGGGCTGGCGGCTACACCTTC